This TCR beta chain stems from a study of blood T cells in healthy people across ages. Next came a second PCR, run for about 6 to 12 cycles, which used a sample-barcoded 5' primer along with a J-beta primer mix. TCRdb passed the 5' RACE reads through MiXCR, listing each CDR3 protein once. The data hold about 1.5 million distinct CDR3 sequences, with roughly 40% observed a single time. The people who gave samples were healthy Caucasians from Russia, aged about 6 to 100. Total RNA, at least 5 micrograms per sample, was extracted from PBMCs. This clonotype was recorded many times. What it binds is not known. The CDR3 loop spans 14 amino acids. The trim removed 7 bases at V and 5 bases at J, leaving 8 bases unmatched. Study-wide findings and caveats: Both naive CD4+ cell counts and diversity were greater in long-lived donors than in aged donors. Older age coincided with a roughly linear decline in TCR beta diversity per million T cells.

The sequence derives from a woman aged 18 to 35 in good health. This rearrangement joins TRBV12-3 or TRBV12-4 to TRBJ2-1; 7 nucleotides align to TRBD2. Sequenced: blood. CDR3 nucleotides: TGTGCCAGCATCTCCCTGGGGGGGAACAATGAGCAGTTCTTC. Residues: CASISLGGNNEQFF.